This TCR beta chain was documented in a study of T cell changes during pregnancy in multiple sclerosis. CDR3 length: 18 residues. Trimming left V 0 bases short and J 11 bases short, with 29 bases between. Germline lookup yields CDR1 SGHDT and CDR2 YYEEEE. Clones were sequenced by immunoSEQ multiplex PCR, and TCRdb holds only the in-frame ones, with some missing. The sample has 110,000 or so clones; roughly 92% are singletons. The starting material was peripheral blood, obtained before pregnancy. The receptor's source is a female donor with multiple sclerosis, enrolled in a pregnancy study. This sequence joins TRBV5-6 and TRBJ1-1; weak D call: TRBD1 (6 bases). The CDR3 coding sequence is TGTGCCAGCAGCTTGGTACAGGGTGGGCTTACCTCGAACATTAGGGCTTTCTTT. The encoded protein is CASSLVQGGLTSNIRAFF.